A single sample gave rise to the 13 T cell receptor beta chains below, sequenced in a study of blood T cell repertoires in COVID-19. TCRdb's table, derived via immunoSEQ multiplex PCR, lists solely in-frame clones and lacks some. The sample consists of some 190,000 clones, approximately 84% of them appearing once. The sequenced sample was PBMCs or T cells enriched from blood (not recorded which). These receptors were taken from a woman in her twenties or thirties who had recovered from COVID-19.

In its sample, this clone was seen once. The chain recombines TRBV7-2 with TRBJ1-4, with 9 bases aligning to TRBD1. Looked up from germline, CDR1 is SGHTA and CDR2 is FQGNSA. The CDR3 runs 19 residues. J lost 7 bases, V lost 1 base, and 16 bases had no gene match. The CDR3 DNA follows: TGTGCCAGCAGCTTAGATAGCGGGACAGGGAGGAGGCTAGGTGAAAAACTGTTTTTT. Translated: CASSLDSGTGRRLGEKLFF.

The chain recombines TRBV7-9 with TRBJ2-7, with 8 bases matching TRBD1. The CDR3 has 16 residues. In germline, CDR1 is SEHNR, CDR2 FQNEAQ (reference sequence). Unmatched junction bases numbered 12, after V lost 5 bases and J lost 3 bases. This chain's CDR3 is CASSPGQGANYYEQYF. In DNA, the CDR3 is TGTGCCAGCAGCCCCGGGCAGGGGGCGAATTACTACGAGCAGTACTTC.

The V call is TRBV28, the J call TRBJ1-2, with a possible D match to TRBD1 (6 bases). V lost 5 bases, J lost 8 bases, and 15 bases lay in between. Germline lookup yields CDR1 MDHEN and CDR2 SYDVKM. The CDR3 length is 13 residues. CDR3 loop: CASSENRVWGYTF. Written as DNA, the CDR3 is TGTGCCAGCAGTGAAAACAGGGTTTGGGGCTACACCTTC.

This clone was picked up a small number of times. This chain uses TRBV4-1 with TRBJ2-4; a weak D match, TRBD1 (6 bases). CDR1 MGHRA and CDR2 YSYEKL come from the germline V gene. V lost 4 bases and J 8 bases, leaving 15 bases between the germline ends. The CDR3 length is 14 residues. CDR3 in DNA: TGCGCCAGCAGCCGCGGTTCAGGGGTTGACATTCAGTACTTC. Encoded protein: CASSRGSGVDIQYF.

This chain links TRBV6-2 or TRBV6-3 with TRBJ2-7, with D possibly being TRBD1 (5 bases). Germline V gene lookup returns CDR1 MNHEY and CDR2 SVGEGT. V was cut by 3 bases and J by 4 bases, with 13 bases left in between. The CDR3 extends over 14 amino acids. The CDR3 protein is CASSYGDREYEQYV. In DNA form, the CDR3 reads TGTGCCAGCAGTTATGGAGACAGAGAGTACGAGCAGTACGTC.

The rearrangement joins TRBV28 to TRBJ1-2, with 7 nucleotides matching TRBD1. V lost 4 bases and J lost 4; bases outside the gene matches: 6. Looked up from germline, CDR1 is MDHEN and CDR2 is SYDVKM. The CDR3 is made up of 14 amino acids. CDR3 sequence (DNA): TGTGCCAGCAGTTCGGGACAGAACCTCTATGGCTACACCTTC. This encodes CASSSGQNLYGYTF.

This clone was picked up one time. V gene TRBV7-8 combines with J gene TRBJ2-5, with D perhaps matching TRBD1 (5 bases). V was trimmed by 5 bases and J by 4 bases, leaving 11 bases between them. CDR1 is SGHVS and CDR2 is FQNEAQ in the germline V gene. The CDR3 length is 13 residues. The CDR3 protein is CASSMAGLETQYF. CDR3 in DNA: TGTGCCAGCAGCATGGCAGGGTTAGAGACCCAGTACTTC.

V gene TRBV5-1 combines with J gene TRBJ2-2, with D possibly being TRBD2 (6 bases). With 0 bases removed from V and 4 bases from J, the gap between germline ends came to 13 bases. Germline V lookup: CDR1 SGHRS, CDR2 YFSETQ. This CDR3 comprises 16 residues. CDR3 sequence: CASSLVVAVGTGELFF. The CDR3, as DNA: TGCGCCAGCAGCTTGGTGGTAGCGGTGGGCACCGGGGAGCTGTTTTTT. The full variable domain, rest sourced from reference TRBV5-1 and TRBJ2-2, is KAGVTQTPRYLIKTRGQQVTLSCSPISGHRSVSWYQQTPGQGLQFLFEYFSETQRNKGNFPGRFSGRQFSNSRSEMNVSTLELGDSALYLCASSLVVAVGTGELFFGEGSRLTVL.

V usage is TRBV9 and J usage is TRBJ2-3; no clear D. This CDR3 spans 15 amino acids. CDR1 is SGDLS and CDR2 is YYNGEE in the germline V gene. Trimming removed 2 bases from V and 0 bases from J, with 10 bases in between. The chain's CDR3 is CASSVELVSTDTQYF. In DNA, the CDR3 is TGTGCCAGCAGCGTGGAGTTGGTAAGCACAGATACGCAGTATTTT.

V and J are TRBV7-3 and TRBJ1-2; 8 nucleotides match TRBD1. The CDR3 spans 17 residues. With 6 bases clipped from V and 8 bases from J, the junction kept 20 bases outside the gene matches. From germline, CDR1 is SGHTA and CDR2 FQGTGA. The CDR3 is CASSSPPAFRGRGGYTF. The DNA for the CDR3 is TGTGCCAGCAGTTCACCTCCAGCGTTCAGGGGGCGTGGAGGCTACACCTTC.

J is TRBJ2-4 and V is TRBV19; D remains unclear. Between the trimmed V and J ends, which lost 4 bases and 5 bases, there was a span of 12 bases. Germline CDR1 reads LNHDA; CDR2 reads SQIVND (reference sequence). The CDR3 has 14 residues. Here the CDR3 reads CASSRVGLQNIQYF. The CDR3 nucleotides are TGTGCCAGTAGTAGGGTTGGGCTCCAAAACATTCAGTACTTC.

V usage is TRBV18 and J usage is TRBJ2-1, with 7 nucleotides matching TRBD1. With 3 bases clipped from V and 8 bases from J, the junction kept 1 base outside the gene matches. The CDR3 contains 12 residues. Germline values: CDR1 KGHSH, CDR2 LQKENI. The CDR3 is CASSPRGHEQFF. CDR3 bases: TGTGCCAGCTCACCGAGGGGGCATGAGCAGTTCTTC. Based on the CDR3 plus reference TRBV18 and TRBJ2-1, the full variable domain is NAGVMQNPRHLVRRRGQEARLRCSPMKGHSHVYWYRQLPEEGLKFMVYLQKENIIDESGMPKERFSAEFPKEGPSILRIQQVVRGDSAAYFCASSPRGHEQFFGPGTRLTVL.

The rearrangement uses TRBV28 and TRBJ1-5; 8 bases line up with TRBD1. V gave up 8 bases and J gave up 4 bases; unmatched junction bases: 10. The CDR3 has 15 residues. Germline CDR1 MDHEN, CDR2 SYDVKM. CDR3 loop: CASSPTGQGNQPQHF. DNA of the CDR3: TGTGCCAGCTCCCCCACCGGACAGGGAAATCAGCCCCAGCATTTT.